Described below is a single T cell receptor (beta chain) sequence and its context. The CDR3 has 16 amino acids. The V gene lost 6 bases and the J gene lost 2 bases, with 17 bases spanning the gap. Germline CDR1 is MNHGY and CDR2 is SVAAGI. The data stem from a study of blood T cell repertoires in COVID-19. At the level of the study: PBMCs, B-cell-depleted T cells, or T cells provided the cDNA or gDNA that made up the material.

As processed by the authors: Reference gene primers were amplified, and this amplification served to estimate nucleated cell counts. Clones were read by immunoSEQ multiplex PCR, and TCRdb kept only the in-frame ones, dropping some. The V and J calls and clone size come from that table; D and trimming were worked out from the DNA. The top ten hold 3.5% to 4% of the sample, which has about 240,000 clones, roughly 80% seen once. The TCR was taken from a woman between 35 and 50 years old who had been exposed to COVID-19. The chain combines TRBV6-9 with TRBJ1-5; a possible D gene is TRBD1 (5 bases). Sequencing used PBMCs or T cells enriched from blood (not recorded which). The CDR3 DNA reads TGTGCCAGCAGCAACAGGTCCTCTGGGGGCAATCAGCCCCAGCATTTT. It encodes CASSNRSSGGNQPQHF.